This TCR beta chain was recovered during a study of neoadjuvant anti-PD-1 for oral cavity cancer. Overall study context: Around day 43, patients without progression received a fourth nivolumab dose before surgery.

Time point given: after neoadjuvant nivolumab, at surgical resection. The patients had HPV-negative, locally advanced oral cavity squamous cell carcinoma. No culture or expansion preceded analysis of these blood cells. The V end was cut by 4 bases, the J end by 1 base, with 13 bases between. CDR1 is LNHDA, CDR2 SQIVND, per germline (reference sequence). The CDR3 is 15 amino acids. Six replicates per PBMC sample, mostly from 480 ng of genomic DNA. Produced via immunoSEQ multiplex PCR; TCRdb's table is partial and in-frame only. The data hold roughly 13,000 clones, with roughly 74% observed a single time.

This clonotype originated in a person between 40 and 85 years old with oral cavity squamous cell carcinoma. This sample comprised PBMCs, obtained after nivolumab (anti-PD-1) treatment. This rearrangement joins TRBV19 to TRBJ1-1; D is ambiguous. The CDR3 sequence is CASSKMGFGNTEAFF. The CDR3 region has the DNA TGTGCCAGTAGTAAAATGGGGTTTGGGAACACTGAAGCTTTCTTT. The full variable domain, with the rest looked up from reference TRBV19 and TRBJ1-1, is DGGITQSPKYLFRKEGQNVTLSCEQNLNHDAMYWYRQDPGQGLRLIYYSQIVNDFQKGDIAEGYSVSREKKESFPLTVTSAQKNPTAFYLCASSKMGFGNTEAFFGQGTRLTVV.